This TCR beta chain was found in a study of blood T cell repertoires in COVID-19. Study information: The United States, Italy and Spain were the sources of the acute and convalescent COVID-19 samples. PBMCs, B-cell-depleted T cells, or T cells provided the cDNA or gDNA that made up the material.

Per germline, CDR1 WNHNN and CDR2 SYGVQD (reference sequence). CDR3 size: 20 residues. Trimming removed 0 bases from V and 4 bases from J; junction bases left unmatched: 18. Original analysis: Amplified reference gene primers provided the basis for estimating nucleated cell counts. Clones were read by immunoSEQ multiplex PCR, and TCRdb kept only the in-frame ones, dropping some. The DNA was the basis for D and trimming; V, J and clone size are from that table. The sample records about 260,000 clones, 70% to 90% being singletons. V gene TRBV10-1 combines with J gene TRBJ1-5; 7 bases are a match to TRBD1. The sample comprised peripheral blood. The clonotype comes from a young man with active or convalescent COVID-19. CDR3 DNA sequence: TGCGCCAGCAGTGAGTCGACCCCTGGGGGACAGTACTCTCCGAATCAGCCCCAGCATTTT. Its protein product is CASSESTPGGQYSPNQPQHF.